This TCR beta chain was found in a study of cytomegalovirus exposure and HLA in healthy donors. Of note for this clone: At one boundary the junction diverges from the germline segment, which might be a read error.

The PCR contained 60 Vbeta and 13 Jbeta primers. Only in-frame clones appear in the TCRdb table, and some are missing; sequencing was by immunoSEQ multiplex PCR. The repertoire holds about 40,000 clones, roughly 64% seen once, with 12% in the top ten. The CDR3 loop spans 16 amino acids. CDR1 and CDR2 from the germline V gene are SGHRS and YFSETQ. The receptor's source is a man aged 55 to 69 in good health and CMV-seropositive. This chain uses TRBV5-1 with TRBJ1-1, with D possibly being TRBD1 (5 bases). Sequences were obtained from PBMCs. For the CDR3, the DNA is TGCGCCAGCAGCTCGGGCCCCATTGGGGCGAACACTGAGGCTTTCTTT. Its translation is CASSSGPIGANTEAFF.